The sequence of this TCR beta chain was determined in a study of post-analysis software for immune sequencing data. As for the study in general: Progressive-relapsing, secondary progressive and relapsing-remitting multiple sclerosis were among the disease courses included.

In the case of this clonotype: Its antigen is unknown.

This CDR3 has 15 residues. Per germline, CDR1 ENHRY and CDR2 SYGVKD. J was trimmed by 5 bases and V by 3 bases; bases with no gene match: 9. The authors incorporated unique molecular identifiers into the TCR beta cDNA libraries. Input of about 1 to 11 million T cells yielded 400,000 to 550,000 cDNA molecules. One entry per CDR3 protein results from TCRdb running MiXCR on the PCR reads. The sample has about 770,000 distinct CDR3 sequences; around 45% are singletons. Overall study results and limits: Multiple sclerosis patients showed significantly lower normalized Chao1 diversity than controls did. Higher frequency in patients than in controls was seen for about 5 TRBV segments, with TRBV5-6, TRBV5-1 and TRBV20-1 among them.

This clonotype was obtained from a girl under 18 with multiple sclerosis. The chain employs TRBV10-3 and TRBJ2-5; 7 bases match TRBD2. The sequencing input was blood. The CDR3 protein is CAISDGLVGLETQYF. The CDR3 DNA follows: TGTGCCATCAGTGACGGACTAGTGGGTCTGGAGACCCAGTACTTC.